One T cell receptor beta chain is described in this entry. Antigen: not known. The CDR3 is 20 amino acids. Deletions cut 0 bases from V and 0 bases from J, with 22 bases between. Germline CDR1 and CDR2: LGHDT and YNNKEL (reference sequence). This entry comes from a study of CD8 T cells in Susac syndrome. Notes on the study in general: It was acknowledged in the study that its TCR sequencing and HLA analysis involved a relatively small number of individuals.

An amount of RNA that ranged from roughly 0.5 to 1 ug was reverse transcribed with random hexamers. Each CDR3 protein is one row after TCRdb ran MiXCR on the immunoSEQ multiplex PCR reads. In the table there are around 180,000 distinct CDR3 sequences, more than 90% of which are singletons. This chain connects TRBV3-1 to TRBJ2-3, with D perhaps matching TRBD1 or TRBD2 (5 bases each). The sample comprised CD4+ T cells from PBMCs. The receptor was isolated from a human donor with multiple sclerosis. CDR3 sequence reads: CASSQDRPHQKWGSTDTQYF. CDR3 coding DNA: TGTGCCAGCAGCCAAGATCGTCCCCATCAGAAATGGGGGAGCACAGATACGCAGTATTTT.